The 30 T cell receptor beta chains in this list originate from one sample, sequenced in a study of blood T cell repertoires in COVID-19. Sequencing was performed with immunoSEQ multiplex PCR; in TCRdb, only in-frame clones are kept and a portion is missing. Of around 160,000 clones in the sample, 80% to 90% were seen once. What was sequenced was peripheral blood. The receptors stem from a human donor in a cohort sampled during active COVID-19.

The chain has TRBV4-3 and TRBJ2-2; D possibly corresponds to TRBD1 (5 bases). V gave up 5 bases and J gave up 1 base, with 14 bases separating them. CDR1 is LGHNA, CDR2 YSLEER, per germline. The CDR3 sequence is 16 residues long. CDR3 loop: CASSGARGLNTGELFF. The CDR3 DNA is TGCGCCAGCAGCGGGGCCCGAGGATTGAACACCGGGGAGCTGTTTTTT.

The chain carries TRBV7-3 and TRBJ2-1, with D unclear. The germline gives CDR1 SGHTA, CDR2 FQGTGA. The CDR3 is made up of 15 amino acids. The germline V and J ends were trimmed by 0 bases and 4 bases, with 10 bases remaining between them. The CDR3 reads CASSLTGLEYNEQFF. CDR3 DNA: TGTGCCAGCAGCTTAACAGGCCTAGAATACAATGAGCAGTTCTTC.

The CDR3 here is CASSQEPGLETQYF. The CDR3 DNA sequence: TGCGCCAGCAGCCAAGAACCCGGGTTGGAGACCCAGTACTTC. This rearrangement joins TRBV4-1 to TRBJ2-5; D call uncertain. Per germline, CDR1 MGHRA and CDR2 YSYEKL. This CDR3 is 14 amino acids long. V lost 0 bases, J lost 5 bases, and 10 bases lay in between.

The rearrangement uses TRBV7-6 and TRBJ2-3; the match to TRBD2 covers 14 bases. Germline-derived CDR1 and CDR2 are SGHVS and FNYEAQ. The V and J ends lost 5 bases and 0 bases, in that order; junction bases with no gene match: 1. The CDR3 has 16 residues. CDR3 amino acids: CASSRTSGGSTDTQYF. The CDR3 nucleotides read TGTGCCAGCAGCCGGACTAGCGGGGGGAGCACAGATACGCAGTATTTT.

The V call is TRBV6-5, the J call TRBJ2-5; 7 nucleotides line up with TRBD1. Germline V CDR1 and CDR2: MNHEY, SVGAGI. CDR3 length equals 11 residues. This CDR3 reads CGTGRGETQYF. The CDR3 region has the DNA TGTGGGACAGGCAGGGGAGAGACCCAGTACTTC.

This chain joins TRBV4-3 and TRBJ2-1; 10 positions agree with TRBD2. The trim removed 4 bases at V and 4 bases at J, leaving 13 bases unmatched. CDR1 and CDR2 (germline): LGHNA, YSLEER. This CDR3 spans 18 amino acids. CDR3: CASSRSGGSGGVYNEQFF. The CDR3, as DNA: TGCGCCAGCAGCCGAAGTGGTGGGAGCGGGGGGGTGTACAATGAGCAGTTCTTC.

The rearrangement joins TRBV5-1 to TRBJ2-5, with D perhaps matching TRBD2 (5 bases). Germline V gene data show CDR1 as SGHRS and CDR2 as YFSETQ. This CDR3 spans 15 amino acids. V was trimmed by 4 bases and J by 5 bases, leaving 18 bases between them. This chain's CDR3 is CASSLRESGPETQYF. The CDR3 nucleotides are TGCGCCAGCAGCCTCCGGGAATCGGGCCCGGAGACCCAGTACTTC.

The chain joins TRBV9 to TRBJ1-5; perhaps TRBD1 as D (5 bases). Trimming took off 3 bases at V and 9 bases at J, with 16 bases between the two ends. Germline V gene data show CDR1 as SGDLS and CDR2 as YYNGEE. This CDR3 region has 14 residues. Here the CDR3 DNA reads TGTGCCAGCAGCGCCTCTGGCGGGGGTGGGCCCCAGCATTTT. It specifies CASSASGGGGPQHF. Filled out from reference TRBV9 and TRBJ1-5, the complete variable domain reads DSGVTQTPKHLITATGQRVTLRCSPRSGDLSVYWYQQSLDQGLQFLIQYYNGEERAKGNILERFSAQQFPDLHSELNLSSLELGDSALYFCASSASGGGGPQHFGDGTRLSIL.

The gene calls are TRBV7-2 and TRBJ2-5, with 8 bases that match TRBD2. The CDR3 runs 15 residues. J gave up 3 bases and V 2 bases, and 5 bases lay outside the gene matches. The germline CDR1 and CDR2 sequences are SGHTA and FQGNSA. The CDR3 loop reads CASSLRARGEETQYF. As DNA, the CDR3 is TGTGCCAGCAGCTTAAGGGCGCGGGGGGAAGAGACCCAGTACTTC.

The chain combines TRBV6-2 or TRBV6-3 with TRBJ1-6; D is unresolved. The length of the CDR3 is 17 residues. V lost 4 bases and J 4 bases, leaving 17 bases between the germline ends. CDR1 and CDR2 from the germline V gene are MNHEY and SVGEGT. CDR3 residues: CASSSGPHRGYNSPLHF. The DNA of the CDR3 is TGTGCCAGCAGTTCCGGGCCTCATCGCGGGTATAATTCACCCCTCCACTTT.

The V gene is TRBV4-2, the J gene TRBJ1-1, with D perhaps matching TRBD1 (6 bases). Germline V gene data show CDR1 as LGHNA and CDR2 as YNFKEQ. CDR3 size: 13 residues. Trimming removed 4 bases from V and 2 bases from J, with 8 bases in between. The CDR3 reads CASSLQGNTEAFF. The CDR3 coding sequence is TGTGCCAGCAGCCTACAGGGAAACACTGAAGCTTTCTTT.

The chain combines TRBV5-4 with TRBJ1-1; 7 positions match TRBD1. CDR1 SGHNT and CDR2 YYREEE come from the germline V gene (reference sequence). J lost 0 bases, V lost 3 bases, and 5 bases had no gene match. CDR3 size: 15 residues. CDR3 coding DNA: TGTGCCAGCAGCTCGACAGGGCTTATGAACACTGAAGCTTTCTTT. It is translated as CASSSTGLMNTEAFF.

V is TRBV10-3 and J is TRBJ1-1; D is possibly TRBD1 (5 bases). The CDR3 spans 13 residues. V lost 5 bases and J lost 1, with 8 bases in between. CDR1 and CDR2 (germline): ENHRY, SYGVKD. The CDR3: CAISQQENTEAFF. The CDR3 bases are TGTGCCATCAGTCAACAGGAGAACACTGAAGCTTTCTTT.

The chain recombines TRBV6-6 with TRBJ1-2; D unresolved. Trimming removed 3 bases from V and 6 bases from J, with 11 bases in between. CDR1 and CDR2 from the germline V gene are MNHNY and SVGAGI (reference sequence). The CDR3 length is 13 residues. CDR3 sequence (DNA): TGTGCCAGCAGTTATGGGCAGCTTGATGGCTACACCTTC. Translation gives CASSYGQLDGYTF.

The V call is TRBV10-2, the J call TRBJ2-7; 7 nucleotides line up with TRBD1. This CDR3 has 14 residues. Germline loops: CDR1 WSHSY, CDR2 SAAADI. Trimming took 7 bases from V and 0 from J; bases not matched to a gene: 6. The CDR3 sequence is CASNQQGTSYEQYF. The DNA for the CDR3 is TGCGCCAGCAATCAACAGGGGACCTCCTACGAGCAGTACTTC.

This rearrangement joins TRBV30 to TRBJ1-3; tentatively, D is TRBD1 (5 bases). The CDR3 has 12 residues. Germline values: CDR1 GTSNPN, CDR2 SVGIG (reference sequence). For the CDR3, the DNA is TGTGCATACAGGTGGGCTGGAAACACCATATATTTT. Residues: CAYRWAGNTIYF.

This clone was counted only a few times. The CDR3 bases are TGTGCCAGCAGTGTGGAGAGGGCTACTGAAGCTTTCTTT. Encoded protein: CASSVERATEAFF. The chain carries TRBV2 and TRBJ1-1; D not certain. The CDR3 length is 13 residues. The germline CDR1 and CDR2 sequences are SNHLY and FYNNEI. V was pared by 4 bases and J by 5 bases, with 11 bases between.

This rearrangement joins TRBV19 to TRBJ1-4; D unclear. The CDR3 contains 17 residues. With 2 bases removed from V and 0 bases from J, the gap between germline ends came to 13 bases. CDR1 is LNHDA and CDR2 is SQIVND in the germline V gene (reference sequence). The CDR3 region has the DNA TGTGCCAGTAGTATACTTATTGACACTGCAACTAATGAAAAACTGTTTTTT. Its protein product is CASSILIDTATNEKLFF.

The gene calls are TRBV7-2 and TRBJ2-7; TRBD1 agrees at 8 bases. CDR3 length: 14 amino acids. Germline V CDR1 and CDR2: SGHTA, FQGNSA. J gave up 7 bases and V 5 bases, and 10 bases lay outside the gene matches. The CDR3 sequence: CASSPPTGATEQYF. DNA for the CDR3: TGTGCCAGCAGCCCTCCGACAGGGGCGACTGAGCAGTACTTC.

V and J are TRBV30 and TRBJ1-1; no reliable D call. This CDR3 has 11 residues. CDR1 and CDR2 from the germline V gene are GTSNPN and SVGIG (reference sequence). Trimming removed 0 bases from V and 9 bases from J, with 8 bases in between. The DNA of the CDR3 is TGTGCCTGGAGTGTGTTCAGGCAAGCTTTCTTT. This codes for CAWSVFRQAFF.

The gene calls are TRBV5-8 and TRBJ1-3; TRBD1 might be the D (5 bases). The V and J ends lost 1 base and 5 bases respectively, with 13 bases between them. Germline V gives CDR1 SGHTS, CDR2 YDEGEE. The CDR3 consists of 15 residues. DNA of the CDR3: TGTGCCAGCAGCTTGCTCGGGAGGGGCAGAAACACCATATATTTT. This sequence encodes CASSLLGRGRNTIYF.

The chain carries TRBV18 and TRBJ1-1; no firm D call. Trimming removed 6 bases at V and 0 bases at J, with 11 bases between. The CDR3 length is 14 residues. Germline assignment: CDR1 KGHSH and CDR2 LQKENI. The CDR3 coding sequence is TGTGCCAGCTCCCCCCGCGGTCTGAACACTGAAGCTTTCTTT. Translated: CASSPRGLNTEAFF.

The chain is built from TRBV28 and TRBJ1-5; D not resolved. Germline loops: CDR1 MDHEN, CDR2 SYDVKM. This CDR3 contains 15 residues. V was trimmed by 4 bases and J by 0 bases, leaving 10 bases between them. The CDR3 DNA follows: TGTGCCAGCAGTTCGCCGGGGTATAGCAATCAGCCCCAGCATTTT. Translated: CASSSPGYSNQPQHF.

The CDR3 sequence: CASSTGLPGGSPLHF. The CDR3 bases are TGCGCCAGCAGCACCGGGCTGCCGGGGGGTTCACCCCTCCACTTT. The chain is built from TRBV5-1 and TRBJ1-6, with D possibly matching TRBD1 (5 bases). The CDR3 is 15 residues long. CDR1 and CDR2 (germline): SGHRS, YFSETQ. Trimming pared 4 bases from V and 9 bases from J, leaving 17 bases between.

This chain links TRBV29-1 with TRBJ1-1, with unresolved D. V was pared by 4 bases and J by 0 bases, with 9 bases between. The germline gives CDR1 SQVTM, CDR2 ANQGSEA. This CDR3 contains 13 residues. CDR3 nucleotide sequence: TGCAGCGTTGTGGTCAGTATGAACACTGAAGCTTTCTTT. Translation: CSVVVSMNTEAFF.

The gene calls are TRBV4-1 and TRBJ2-7, with 11 bases matching TRBD1. Trimming at V came to 4 bases and at J to 4 bases, leaving 6 bases not matched to a gene. The CDR3 runs to 15 residues. Germline lookup yields CDR1 MGHRA and CDR2 YSYEKL. The CDR3 sequence is CASSPGQGAKYEQYF. The CDR3, as DNA: TGCGCCAGCAGCCCTGGACAGGGGGCGAAGTACGAGCAGTACTTC.

V gene TRBV30 combines with J gene TRBJ1-2; no definite D call. Per the germline V gene, CDR1 is GTSNPN and CDR2 is SVGIG (reference sequence). This CDR3 contains 12 residues. V lost 5 bases, J lost 4 bases, and 11 bases lay in between. CDR3 protein: CAWSAVGYGYTF. CDR3 sequence (DNA): TGTGCCTGGTCGGCGGTTGGCTATGGCTACACCTTC.

This chain connects TRBV11-2 to TRBJ2-5, with D possibly being TRBD2 (6 bases). CDR3 length: 14 residues. Trimming pared 1 base from V and 5 bases from J, leaving 11 bases between. Germline V gene data show CDR1 as SGHAT and CDR2 as FQNNGV. CDR3 in amino acids: CASSLGHAGETQYF. CDR3 coding DNA: TGTGCCAGCAGCTTAGGCCACGCGGGGGAGACCCAGTACTTC.

Only a few counts were recorded for this clone. V usage is TRBV19 and J usage is TRBJ2-7; D not certain. V was trimmed by 1 base and J by 0 bases, leaving 10 bases between them. Looked up from germline, CDR1 is LNHDA and CDR2 is SQIVND (reference sequence). CDR3 length equals 15 residues. The CDR3 bases are TGTGCCAGTAGTATAGGGGCAGGAACCTCCTACGAGCAGTACTTC. Amino acid sequence: CASSIGAGTSYEQYF. Based on the CDR3 plus reference TRBV19 and TRBJ2-7, the full variable domain is DGGITQSPKYLFRKEGQNVTLSCEQNLNHDAMYWYRQDPGQGLRLIYYSQIVNDFQKGDIAEGYSVSREKKESFPLTVTSAQKNPTAFYLCASSIGAGTSYEQYFGPGTRLTVT.

A single count supports this clone. This rearrangement joins TRBV4-3 to TRBJ1-3; D is possibly TRBD1 (5 bases). The CDR3 runs 17 residues. CDR1 and CDR2 (germline): LGHNA, YSLEER. Trimming took off 5 bases at V and 1 base at J, with 18 bases between the two ends. In DNA, the CDR3 is TGCGCCAGCAGCTACTCATTGGGGGGAGGATCTGGAAACACCATATATTTT. Translating gives CASSYSLGGGSGNTIYF.